Sequencing of this T cell receptor (beta chain) was carried out in a study of neurological immune-mediated disorders. TCRdb fed the 5' RACE reads into MiXCR, producing one record per CDR3 protein. Found here are about 48,000 distinct CDR3 sequences, 10% of them singletons; the top ten hold approximately 22%. CDR1 and CDR2 from the germline V gene are LNHNV and YYDKDF (reference sequence). With V trimmed by 7 bases and J by 3 bases, 8 bases remained unmatched. The length of the CDR3 is 15 residues. This clonotype was seen repeatedly, ten times or more. Source material was 2 million unsorted PBMCs, stored at -80 °C in RNAlater.

The TCR sequence derives from a woman between 40 and 55 years old with HTLV-1-associated myelopathy (HAM/TSP). The chain couples TRBV15 to TRBJ2-2; TRBD1 matches 7 bases. The sample comprised PBMCs. The CDR3 sequence: CATTSGQRDTGELFF. The CDR3, as DNA: TGTGCCACCACCTCGGGACAGCGAGACACCGGGGAGCTGTTTTTT.